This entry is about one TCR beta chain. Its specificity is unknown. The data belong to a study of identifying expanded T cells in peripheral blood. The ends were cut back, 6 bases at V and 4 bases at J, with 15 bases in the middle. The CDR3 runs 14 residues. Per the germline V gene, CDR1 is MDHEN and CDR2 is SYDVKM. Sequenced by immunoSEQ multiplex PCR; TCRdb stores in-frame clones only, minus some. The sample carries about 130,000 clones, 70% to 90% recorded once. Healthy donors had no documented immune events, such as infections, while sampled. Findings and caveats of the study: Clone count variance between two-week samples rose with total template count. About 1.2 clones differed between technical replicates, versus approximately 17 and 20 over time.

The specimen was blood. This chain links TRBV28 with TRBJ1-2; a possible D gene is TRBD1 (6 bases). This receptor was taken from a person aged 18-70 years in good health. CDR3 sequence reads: CASRARGHPYGYTF. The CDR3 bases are TGTGCCAGCAGAGCTCGGGGACACCCCTATGGCTACACCTTC.